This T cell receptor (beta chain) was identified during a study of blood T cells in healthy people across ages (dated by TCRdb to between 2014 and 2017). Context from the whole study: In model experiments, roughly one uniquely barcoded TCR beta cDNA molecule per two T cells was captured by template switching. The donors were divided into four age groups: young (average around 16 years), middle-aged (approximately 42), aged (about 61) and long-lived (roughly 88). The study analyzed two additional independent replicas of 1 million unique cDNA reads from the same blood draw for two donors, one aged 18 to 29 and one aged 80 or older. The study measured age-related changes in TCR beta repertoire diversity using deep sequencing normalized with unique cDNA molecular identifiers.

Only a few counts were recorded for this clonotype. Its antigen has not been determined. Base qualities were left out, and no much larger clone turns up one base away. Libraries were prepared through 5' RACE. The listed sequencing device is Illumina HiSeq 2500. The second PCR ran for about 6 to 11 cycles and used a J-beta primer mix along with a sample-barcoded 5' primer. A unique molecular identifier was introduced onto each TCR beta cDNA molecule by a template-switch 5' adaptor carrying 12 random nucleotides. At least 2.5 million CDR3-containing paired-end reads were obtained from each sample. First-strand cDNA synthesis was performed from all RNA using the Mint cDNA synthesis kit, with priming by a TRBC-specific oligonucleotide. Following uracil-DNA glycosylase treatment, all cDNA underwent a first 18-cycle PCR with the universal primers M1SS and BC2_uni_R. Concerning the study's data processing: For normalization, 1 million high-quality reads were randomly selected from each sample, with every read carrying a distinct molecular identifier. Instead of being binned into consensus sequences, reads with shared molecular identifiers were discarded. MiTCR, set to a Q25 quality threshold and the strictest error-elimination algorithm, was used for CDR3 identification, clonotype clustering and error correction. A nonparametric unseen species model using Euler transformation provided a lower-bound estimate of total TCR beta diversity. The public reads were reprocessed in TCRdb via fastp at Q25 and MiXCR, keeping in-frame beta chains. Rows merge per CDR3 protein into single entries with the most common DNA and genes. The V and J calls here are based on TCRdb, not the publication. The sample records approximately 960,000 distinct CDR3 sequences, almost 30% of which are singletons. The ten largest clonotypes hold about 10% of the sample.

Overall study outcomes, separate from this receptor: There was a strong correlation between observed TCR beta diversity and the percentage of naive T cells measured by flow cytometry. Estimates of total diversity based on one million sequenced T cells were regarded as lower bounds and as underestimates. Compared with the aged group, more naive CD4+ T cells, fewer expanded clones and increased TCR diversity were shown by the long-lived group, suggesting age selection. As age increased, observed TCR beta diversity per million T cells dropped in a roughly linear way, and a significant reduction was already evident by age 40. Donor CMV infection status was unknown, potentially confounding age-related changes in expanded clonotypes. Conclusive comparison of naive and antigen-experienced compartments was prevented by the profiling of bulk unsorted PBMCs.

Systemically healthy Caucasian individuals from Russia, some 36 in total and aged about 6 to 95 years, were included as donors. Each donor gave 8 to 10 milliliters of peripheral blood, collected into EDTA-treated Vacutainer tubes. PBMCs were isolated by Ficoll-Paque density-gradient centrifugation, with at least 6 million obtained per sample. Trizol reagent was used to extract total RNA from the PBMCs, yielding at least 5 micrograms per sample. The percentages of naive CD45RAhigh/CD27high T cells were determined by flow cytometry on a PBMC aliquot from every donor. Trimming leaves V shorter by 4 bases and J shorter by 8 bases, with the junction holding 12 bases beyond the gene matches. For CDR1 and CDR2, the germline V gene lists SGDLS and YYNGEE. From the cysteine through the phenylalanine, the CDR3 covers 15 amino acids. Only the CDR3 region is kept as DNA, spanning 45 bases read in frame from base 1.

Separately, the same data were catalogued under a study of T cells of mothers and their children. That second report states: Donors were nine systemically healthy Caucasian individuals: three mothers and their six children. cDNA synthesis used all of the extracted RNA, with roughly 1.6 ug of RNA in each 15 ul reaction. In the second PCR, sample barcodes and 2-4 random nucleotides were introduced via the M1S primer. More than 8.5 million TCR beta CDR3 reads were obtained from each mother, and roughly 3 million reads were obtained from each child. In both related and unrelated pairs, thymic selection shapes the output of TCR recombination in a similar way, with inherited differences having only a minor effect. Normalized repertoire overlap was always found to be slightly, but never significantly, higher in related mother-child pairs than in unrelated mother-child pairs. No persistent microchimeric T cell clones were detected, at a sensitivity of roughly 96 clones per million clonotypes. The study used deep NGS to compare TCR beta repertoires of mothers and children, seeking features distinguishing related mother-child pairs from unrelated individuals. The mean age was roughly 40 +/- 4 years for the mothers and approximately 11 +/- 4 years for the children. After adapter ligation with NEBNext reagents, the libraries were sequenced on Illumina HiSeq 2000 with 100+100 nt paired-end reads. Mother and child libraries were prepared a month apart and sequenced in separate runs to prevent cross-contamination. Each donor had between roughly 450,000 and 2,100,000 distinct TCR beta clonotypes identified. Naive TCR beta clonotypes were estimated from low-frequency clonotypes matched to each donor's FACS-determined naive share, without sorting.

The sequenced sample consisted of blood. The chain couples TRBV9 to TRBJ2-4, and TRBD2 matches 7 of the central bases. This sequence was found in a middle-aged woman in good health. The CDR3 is CASSPGVLAGDIQYF. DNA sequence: TGTGCCAGCAGCCCCGGGGTTCTGGCGGGGGACATTCAGTACTTC.